This TCR beta chain was sequenced for a study of graft-versus-host responses after intestinal transplantation listed by TCRdb under 2021. About the investigation overall: Multivisceral, liver-intestinal, or isolated intestinal transplants were received by the recipients. Every recipient was given anti-thymocyte globulin induction, then maintenance tacrolimus and steroids for about three years. After intestinal transplantation, graft-versus-host and host-versus-graft alloreactive T cell clones were followed in the graft, circulation and bone marrow using bulk TCR-beta CDR3 sequencing. Alloreactive clones were identified by sequencing pre-transplant mixed lymphocyte reaction products and comparing them with unstimulated pre-transplant donor and recipient T cells. Of the roughly 23 intestinal transplant recipients enrolled in the cohort, one of whom was a retransplant, 3 patients without pretransplant specimens were excluded. Donor T cell macrochimerism was defined as a peak of at least 4% donor T cells among recipient peripheral blood mononuclear cells. Rather than going through the commercial service, samples from three later patients were sequenced in-house on an Illumina MiSeq and processed with MiXCR.

Study-wide findings and limitations: The conclusions were limited by the relatively low number and heterogeneity of the intestinal transplant patients. GvH clones were detected in recipient bone marrow, and some appeared earlier in ileal mucosa or blood, consistent with an intestinal mucosal origin. Patients with donor T cell macrochimerism had high GvH to HvG T cell clonal ratios in their allografts. Early after transplant, peak levels of circulating GvH clones were associated with declines in HvG clones.

Library creation used the immunoSEQ multiplex PCR assay. Adaptive Biotechnologies carried out high-throughput TCR-beta CDR3 sequencing of genomic DNA for most patients. Processing in the source paper ran as follows. TCR sequencing data for 15 to 20 patients were retrieved from Adaptive's ImmunoSEQ software; three other patients were processed with MiXCR and VDJtools. CDR3 nucleotide sequences shared between donor and recipient were removed because the origin of such sequences could not be assigned. To count as alloreactive, a clone needed at least 2-fold expansion over unstimulated cells and a minimum CFSE-low frequency of 0.002% (template counts) or 0.001% (read counts). Clones detected in sequenced pre-transplant spleen, lymph node, or MLR CFSE-low populations of the donor or recipient were defined as mappable. Cumulative frequency of alloreactive clones was calculated as a percentage of all sequences weighted by copy number. The clones in this table, taken by TCRdb from immuneACCESS, are in-frame only. Not every clone is retained; where verified, under half of the shortfall comes from an unresolved V gene, and the cause of the rest is unknown. The V and J calls and clone size were taken over from that table, and D and trimming were inferred from the DNA. Present in this sample are some 15,000 clones, roughly 83% of which were seen just once. In total, the top ten clones hold approximately 3.6% of the sample.

There are 14 amino acids in the CDR3, from cysteine to phenylalanine inclusive. The only DNA kept is the CDR3, 42 bases in frame from the first base. V sheds 6 bases and J sheds 5 bases, leaving 16 bases between their ends. From the germline V gene, CDR1 is SNHLY and CDR2 is FYNNEI. This clone came up once. Which antigen it targets is not known. There are no base qualities to consult, and no much larger clone falls within one base. Dithiothreitol, EDTA incubations and collagenase D digestion were used to isolate intraepithelial and lamina propria lymphocytes from graft specimens. Bulk TCR-beta sequencing was performed on serial intestinal graft biopsy specimens collected as late as 600 days after transplant.

This sequence was found in a human patient who received an intestinal transplant, so some T cells may come from the graft donor. The sequencing used ileum tissue, collected 580 to 600 days after intestinal transplantation. The rearranged segments are TRBV2 and TRBJ2-5; confidence is insufficient to name the D gene. The DNA sequence is given as TGTGCCAGCAGCCTCGAAGGATTGGGGGAGACCCAGTACTTC. The encoded protein is CASSLEGLGETQYF.